The 15 T cell receptor beta chains below come from one sample, sequenced in a study of metastatic and nonmetastatic thyroid tumors. From the PCR reads, TCRdb re-called clones with MiXCR. The sample consists of about 7,600 clones, roughly a quarter of them appearing once. Thyroid surgery took place with no prior treatment in any patient. The specimen sequenced was adjacent normal tissue. These receptors were taken from a female donor with papillary thyroid cancer or a benign thyroid nodule (not recorded which). Some clones in this sample may be carry-over from other donors' samples.

This clone counts as medium-sized. The gene calls are TRBV10-3 and TRBJ1-2; no firm D call. Trimming took off 0 bases at V and 0 bases at J, with 8 bases between the two ends. This CDR3 is 15 amino acids long. Germline CDR1 ENHRY, CDR2 SYGVKD. The CDR3 here is CAISESNIANYGYTF. Written as DNA, the CDR3 is TGTGCCATCAGTGAGTCGAACATTGCTAACTATGGCTACACCTTC.

In its sample, this clone was seen many times. V and J are TRBV20-1 and TRBJ1-4, with 9 bases lining up with TRBD1. The V and J ends lost 3 bases and 7 bases, in that order; junction bases with no gene match: 9. CDR1 DFQATT and CDR2 SNEGSKA come from the germline V gene (reference sequence). CDR3 size: 15 residues. The CDR3 is CSASETGGAIEKLFF. DNA for the CDR3: TGCAGTGCTAGCGAAACAGGGGGCGCAATTGAAAAACTGTTTTTT.

With respect to this clone: One junction end does not reproduce the germline sequence, and a read error may be involved. The rearrangement uses TRBV6-1 and TRBJ2-1; TRBD2 agrees at 9 bases. Per the germline V gene, CDR1 is MNHNS and CDR2 is SASEGT. This CDR3 has 15 amino acids. The CDR3 nucleotides read TGTGCCAGCACTCCAGGGACTAGCACCTACAATGAGCAGGTCTTC. Protein product: CASTPGTSTYNEQVF.

This rearrangement joins TRBV27 to TRBJ2-5; weak D call: TRBD1 (6 bases). The CDR3 has 14 amino acids. V lost 1 base and J 4 bases, leaving 10 bases between the germline ends. Germline values: CDR1 MNHEY, CDR2 SMNVEV (reference sequence). CDR3 coding DNA: TGTGCCAGCAGTTTATATGGGGGCGGAGAGACCCAGTACTTC. Amino acids: CASSLYGGGETQYF.

The rearrangement links TRBV27 to TRBJ2-1, with a possible D match to TRBD2 (6 bases). V was clipped by 6 bases and J by 8 bases, with 11 bases between them. This CDR3 is built from 12 residues. Per the germline V gene, CDR1 is MNHEY and CDR2 is SMNVEV (reference sequence). The CDR3 nucleotides read TGTGCCAGCAGGATCGGAGGGTATGAGCAGTTCTTC. Protein product: CASRIGGYEQFF.

This clone has more than one count but fewer than ten. The CDR3 DNA follows: TGTGCCAGCAGTTACTTCCAGGGAAGAGGCTACACCTTC. The encoded protein is CASSYFQGRGYTF. The genes are TRBV6-5 and TRBJ1-2; the D gene is possibly TRBD1 (5 bases). Trimming left V 1 base short and J 8 bases short, with 11 bases between. Per the germline V gene, CDR1 is MNHEY and CDR2 is SVGAGI. This CDR3 contains 13 residues.

In its sample, this clone was seen a few times. The V call is TRBV11-3, the J call TRBJ2-3; D possibly corresponds to TRBD2 (5 bases). Looked up from germline, CDR1 is SGHNT and CDR2 is YENEEA. Between the trimmed V and J ends, which lost 0 bases and 6 bases, there was a span of 13 bases. CDR3 size: 15 residues. The CDR3 DNA is TGTGCCAGCAGCTTAGAAGGACTTAGAGGGGATACGCAGTATTTT. As protein: CASSLEGLRGDTQYF.

This clone was recorded only once. V is TRBV20-1 and J is TRBJ2-1; perhaps TRBD2 as D (6 bases). The CDR3 consists of 13 residues. Trimming pared 6 bases from V and 6 bases from J, leaving 15 bases between. Germline CDR1 and CDR2: DFQATT and SNEGSKA (reference sequence). As DNA, the CDR3 is TGCAGTGCGGACCTCGGGACTGGCAATGAGCAGTTCTTC. The encoded protein is CSADLGTGNEQFF.

This clone is medium-sized. V and J are TRBV10-3 and TRBJ1-1; a possible D gene is TRBD1 (5 bases). From germline, CDR1 is ENHRY and CDR2 SYGVKD. Trimming removed 6 bases at V and 2 bases at J, with 10 bases between. This CDR3 comprises 13 residues. The CDR3 is CAISWGPNTEAFF. In DNA, the CDR3 is TGTGCCATCAGCTGGGGACCTAACACTGAAGCTTTCTTT.

A note on this clone: Compared with germline, one end of the junction differs, possibly owing to a read error. The J gene is TRBJ2-2, the V gene TRBV24-1; possibly TRBD2 for D (6 bases). This CDR3 comprises 15 residues. The germline V gene has CDR1 KGHDR and CDR2 SFDVKD. The CDR3 DNA reads as TGTGCCACCAGGAGCTGGGTAACGAACACCGGGGGGCTGTTTTTT. Encoded protein: CATRSWVTNTGGLFF.

The chain recombines TRBV19 with TRBJ1-1; no firm D call. The V and J ends lost 3 bases and 5 bases respectively, with 13 bases between them. Looked up from germline, CDR1 is LNHDA and CDR2 is SQIVND (reference sequence). This CDR3 comprises 14 residues. The CDR3: CASSIGQVGTEAFF. The CDR3 DNA sequence: TGTGCCAGTAGTATTGGGCAGGTGGGGACTGAAGCTTTCTTT.

In this sample, this clone turned up many times. In the same sample, other DNA sequences code for this CDR3. V usage is TRBV5-4 and J usage is TRBJ2-7; TRBD1 might be the D (5 bases). The length of the CDR3 is 14 residues. The germline CDR1 and CDR2 sequences are SGHNT and YYREEE (reference sequence). Trimming took off 0 bases at V and 0 bases at J, with 7 bases between the two ends. The CDR3 sequence is CASSLADSSYEQYF. The CDR3 DNA reads as TGTGCCAGCAGCTTGGCCGACAGCTCCTACGAGCAGTACTTC.

This clone was seen ten or more times. The chain joins TRBV18 to TRBJ1-1, with 9 bases fitting TRBD1. Germline-derived CDR1 and CDR2 are KGHSH and LQKENI. The V segment lost 3 bases and the J segment 10 bases; nucleotides outside the gene matches: 6. The length of the CDR3 is 13 residues. The CDR3 reads CASSPSGGQGAFF. In DNA form, the CDR3 reads TGTGCCAGCTCACCGAGCGGGGGACAGGGAGCTTTCTTT.

Only a few counts were recorded for this clone. The chain joins TRBV27 to TRBJ1-1; D call uncertain. The CDR3 contains 13 residues. Between the trimmed V and J ends, which lost 5 bases and 3 bases, there was a span of 10 bases. CDR1 MNHEY and CDR2 SMNVEV come from the germline V gene (reference sequence). The CDR3 spells CASSVGGYTEAFF. The CDR3 DNA follows: TGTGCCAGCAGTGTAGGAGGGTACACTGAAGCTTTCTTT.

By sample fraction, this clone is large. The genes are TRBV28 and TRBJ2-2; D possibly corresponds to TRBD2 (6 bases). CDR3 size: 15 residues. Trimming left V 4 bases short and J 9 bases short, with 18 bases between. Looked up from germline, CDR1 is MDHEN and CDR2 is SYDVKM. The CDR3, as DNA: TGTGCCAGCAGTTCTAGCGTACGGGTGTTGAGGGAGCTGTTTTTT. It is translated as CASSSSVRVLRELFF.